The 25 T cell receptor beta chains below were found in one sample sequenced in a study of PD-1 blockade in classical Hodgkin lymphoma. Each patient relapsed following autologous stem cell transplantation, and prior brentuximab vedotin exposure differed. Data came from immunoSEQ multiplex PCR; TCRdb stores just in-frame clones and leaves some out. Of 70,000 or so clones listed, around 75% are singletons. Sequences were derived from peripheral blood mononuclear cells (PBMCs), sampled before the second cycle of nivolumab. The receptors originated from a human donor with classical Hodgkin lymphoma.

This clone was seen only once. The chain has TRBV9 and TRBJ2-7; no reliable D call. V lost 2 bases, J lost 5 bases, and 11 bases lay in between. This CDR3 is 13 amino acids long. Germline V gene lookup returns CDR1 SGDLS and CDR2 YYNGEE. CDR3 amino acids: CASSVMVRDEQYF. The CDR3 DNA reads TGTGCCAGCAGCGTGATGGTCCGAGACGAGCAGTACTTC.

This sequence joins TRBV12-5 and TRBJ2-2; TRBD1 aligns across 8 bases. The ends lost 9 bases at V and 3 bases at J; junction bases unmatched: 18. This CDR3 spans 18 amino acids. In germline, CDR1 is LGHNT, CDR2 FRNRAP. The chain's CDR3 is CARMYGAGGQEYTGELFF. CDR3 sequence (DNA): TGTGCTAGAATGTACGGGGCAGGGGGACAGGAGTACACCGGGGAGCTGTTTTTT.

The CDR3 is CASSFQTTGGGGYTF. The CDR3 coding sequence is TGTGCCAGCAGTTTCCAGACCACAGGGGGCGGAGGCTACACCTTC. The chain is built from TRBV27 and TRBJ1-2; TRBD1 agrees at 9 bases. Unmatched junction bases numbered 10, after V lost 3 bases and J lost 8 bases. CDR3 length: 15 amino acids. CDR1 and CDR2 from the germline V gene are MNHEY and SMNVEV (reference sequence).

The genes are TRBV28 and TRBJ1-6; D unclear. CDR3 size: 17 residues. With 2 bases removed from V and 7 bases from J, the gap between germline ends came to 18 bases. Per germline, CDR1 MDHEN and CDR2 SYDVKM. CDR3 coding DNA: TGTGCCAGCAGTTTACGAGGAAGAGTATCCGGAAATTCACCCCTCCACTTT. Translation gives CASSLRGRVSGNSPLHF.

The chain uses TRBV5-8 and TRBJ2-7, with 9 bases identical to TRBD1. Looked up from germline, CDR1 is SGHTS and CDR2 is YDEGEE. CDR3 length: 16 amino acids. V lost 4 bases to trimming and J lost 1 base; unmatched junction nucleotides: 9. The CDR3 DNA sequence: TGTGCCAGCAGCGTACAGACAGGGGGAGTTTCCTACGAGCAGTACTTC. This translates into CASSVQTGGVSYEQYF.

The V call is TRBV9, the J call TRBJ2-2; unclear D gene. CDR3 size: 15 residues. Per germline, CDR1 SGDLS and CDR2 YYNGEE. V lost 0 bases to trimming and J lost 7 bases, with 13 bases between them. CDR3 amino acids: CASSVGMGAHGELFF. The CDR3 DNA reads as TGTGCCAGCAGCGTAGGGATGGGCGCCCACGGGGAGCTGTTTTTT.

The chain uses TRBV5-4 and TRBJ2-7; 7 bases are shared with TRBD1. Germline V gene sequence: CDR1 SGHNT, CDR2 YYREEE (reference sequence). V lost 4 bases to trimming and J lost 4 bases; unmatched junction nucleotides: 5. CDR3 length: 13 residues. In DNA form, the CDR3 reads TGTGCCAGCAGCCCGGGACAGTTGTACGAGCAGTACTTC. It translates to CASSPGQLYEQYF.

The chain is built from TRBV4-1 and TRBJ1-1; no clear D gene. Germline CDR1 reads MGHRA; CDR2 reads YSYEKL. The CDR3 sequence is 13 residues long. V was pared by 2 bases and J by 1 base, with 5 bases between. In DNA form, the CDR3 reads TGCGCCAGCAGCCAACAGTGGAACACTGAAGCTTTCTTT. This gives the protein CASSQQWNTEAFF.

This clone was picked up one time. The chain carries TRBV27 and TRBJ1-1; D is perhaps TRBD1 (5 bases). The CDR3 has 15 amino acids. Germline V lookup: CDR1 MNHEY, CDR2 SMNVEV (reference sequence). Trimming took 2 bases from V and 6 from J, leaving 16 bases between them. DNA of the CDR3: TGTGCCAGCAGTTTACAGGGTTTAAGGGTCGCTGAAGCTTTCTTT. As protein: CASSLQGLRVAEAFF.

The chain has TRBV27 and TRBJ1-2; 9 bases are shared with TRBD1. The V segment lost 3 bases and the J segment 3 bases; nucleotides outside the gene matches: 8. CDR1 is MNHEY, CDR2 SMNVEV, per germline (reference sequence). The CDR3 is 16 residues long. The CDR3 DNA is TGTGCCAGCAGTTTTAATCCGGGACAGGGTCACTATGGCTACACCTTC. Translating gives CASSFNPGQGHYGYTF.

This chain links TRBV6-6 with TRBJ1-1; D might be TRBD1 (6 bases). V shed 4 bases and J shed 3 bases, with 15 bases lying between them. The germline CDR1 and CDR2 sequences are MNHNY and SVGAGI (reference sequence). The CDR3 totals 15 residues. The CDR3 protein is CASSSFRGIYTEAFF. CDR3 DNA: TGTGCCAGCAGTTCATTCAGGGGAATTTACACTGAAGCTTTCTTT.

The V call is TRBV5-4, the J call TRBJ2-1; 7 positions agree with TRBD1. The trim removed 8 bases at V and 6 bases at J, leaving 8 bases unmatched. This CDR3 is 13 amino acids long. Germline V gives CDR1 SGHNT, CDR2 YYREEE (reference sequence). The CDR3 is CASYITGANEQFF. The CDR3 bases are TGTGCCAGTTATATCACAGGGGCCAATGAGCAGTTCTTC.

This clone has a handful of counts. The rearrangement joins TRBV19 to TRBJ1-2, with a weak D call TRBD1 (5 bases). The CDR3 consists of 13 residues. The V and J ends lost 3 bases and 5 bases respectively, with 10 bases between them. The germline gives CDR1 LNHDA, CDR2 SQIVND (reference sequence). CDR3 in DNA: TGTGCCAGTAGTATTGGGGGGAAATATGGCTACACCTTC. Encoded protein: CASSIGGKYGYTF.

CDR3 nucleotide sequence: TGTGCCAGCAGCTTAGGCGGACAGGGGAATACGCAGTATTTT. Protein product: CASSLGGQGNTQYF. The chain joins TRBV7-9 to TRBJ2-3, with TRBD1 matching 9 bases. Trimming cost V 1 base and J 7 bases; bases outside gene matches: 3. This CDR3 region has 14 residues. Per germline, CDR1 SEHNR and CDR2 FQNEAQ (reference sequence).

This clone came up a few times. The J gene is TRBJ1-1, the V gene TRBV19; no definite D call. Per germline, CDR1 LNHDA and CDR2 SQIVND (reference sequence). The V and J ends lost 7 bases and 6 bases respectively, with 12 bases between them. The CDR3 has 12 amino acids. CDR3 nucleotide sequence: TGTGCCAGTAATTCGGGCTCCGCTGAAGCTTTCTTT. It is translated as CASNSGSAEAFF. The full variable domain, completed using reference TRBV19 and TRBJ1-1, is DGGITQSPKYLFRKEGQNVTLSCEQNLNHDAMYWYRQDPGQGLRLIYYSQIVNDFQKGDIAEGYSVSREKKESFPLTVTSAQKNPTAFYLCASNSGSAEAFFGQGTRLTVV.

The chain joins TRBV7-8 to TRBJ1-2; possible D gene TRBD1, 6 bases. CDR3 size: 14 residues. Trimming removed 4 bases at V and 2 bases at J, with 11 bases between. Germline-derived CDR1 and CDR2 are SGHVS and FQNEAQ. Written as DNA, the CDR3 is TGTGCCAGCAGCTCGGAACAGGGAAACTATGGCTACACCTTC. Amino acids: CASSSEQGNYGYTF.

This chain links TRBV4-2 with TRBJ2-5, with TRBD2 identical over 11 bases. This CDR3 region has 16 residues. V lost 3 bases to trimming and J lost 3 bases; unmatched junction nucleotides: 6. Germline CDR1 is LGHNA and CDR2 is YNFKEQ. The CDR3 bases are TGTGCCAGCAGCCACGCTATAGCGGGGGGGGAAGAGACCCAGTACTTC. This sequence encodes CASSHAIAGGEETQYF.

There are a few counts of this clone. The chain is built from TRBV2 and TRBJ2-1, with 9 bases identical to TRBD1. The junction had 1 base not matched to a gene; V was cut back by 4 bases and J by 3 bases. The germline V gene encodes CDR1 SNHLY and CDR2 FYNNEI. The CDR3 sequence is 14 residues long. Here the CDR3 reads CASSGGQGYNEQFF. CDR3 coding DNA: TGTGCCAGCAGTGGGGGACAGGGCTACAATGAGCAGTTCTTC.

This chain uses TRBV2 with TRBJ2-3, with D hard to call. The V and J ends lost 6 bases and 4 bases respectively, with 14 bases between them. This CDR3 contains 14 residues. Germline V lookup: CDR1 SNHLY, CDR2 FYNNEI. The CDR3 bases are TGTGCCAGCAGGATGACCCCCCAGGCAGATACGCAGTATTTT. Translated: CASRMTPQADTQYF.

This sequence joins TRBV19 and TRBJ2-3; a weak D match, TRBD2 (6 bases). Trimming pared 2 bases from V and 1 base from J, leaving 13 bases between. The CDR3 has 16 residues. CDR1 is LNHDA, CDR2 SQIVND, per germline (reference sequence). The CDR3 loop reads CASSIFGGTGTDTQYF. The DNA of the CDR3 is TGTGCCAGTAGTATATTTGGGGGGACGGGCACAGATACGCAGTATTTT.

This clone was recorded a few times. The chain employs TRBV4-2 and TRBJ1-1, with D possibly being TRBD1 (5 bases). Germline V gene data show CDR1 as LGHNA and CDR2 as YNFKEQ. Trimming stripped 1 base from V and 2 bases from J, with 11 bases between. This CDR3 is built from 15 residues. The CDR3 is CASSQGSTVNTEAFF. The DNA of the CDR3 is TGTGCCAGCAGCCAAGGATCGACAGTTAACACTGAAGCTTTCTTT.

As concerns this clone: In the same sample, other DNA sequences code for this CDR3. The chain has TRBV28 and TRBJ1-1, with unresolved D. The germline V gene has CDR1 MDHEN and CDR2 SYDVKM. V was shortened by 1 base and J by 3 bases, with 15 bases between the two germline ends. CDR3 length: 16 amino acids. The DNA for the CDR3 is TGTGCCAGCAGTTTATTGGCTCGTTTGAAGGACACTGAAGCTTTCTTT. Encoded protein: CASSLLARLKDTEAFF.

This clone is a singleton in its sample. This chain joins TRBV28 and TRBJ2-7; no reliable D call. The CDR3 is made up of 14 amino acids. The V gene lost 1 base and the J gene lost 0 bases, with 7 bases spanning the gap. Germline CDR1 is MDHEN and CDR2 is SYDVKM. This CDR3 is CASSLFGGSYEQYF. As DNA, the CDR3 is TGTGCCAGCAGTTTATTTGGTGGCTCCTACGAGCAGTACTTC.

This clone was found once. The rearrangement uses TRBV19 and TRBJ2-5; no reliable D call. V was trimmed by 5 bases and J by 5 bases, leaving 6 bases between them. The germline V gene encodes CDR1 LNHDA and CDR2 SQIVND (reference sequence). CDR3 length: 11 residues. The DNA of the CDR3 is TGTGCCAGTAGTTACGGGGAGACCCAGTACTTC. Translated, it gives CASSYGETQYF.

CDR3 DNA: TGTGCCAGCAGTTTCCCCGACGGGAGGAATGAGCAGTTCTTC. It specifies CASSFPDGRNEQFF. V is TRBV6-5 and J is TRBJ2-1; 7 bases are a match to TRBD2. Germline CDR1 is MNHEY and CDR2 is SVGAGI. This CDR3 has 14 amino acids. The V and J ends lost 4 bases and 7 bases, in that order; junction bases with no gene match: 7.